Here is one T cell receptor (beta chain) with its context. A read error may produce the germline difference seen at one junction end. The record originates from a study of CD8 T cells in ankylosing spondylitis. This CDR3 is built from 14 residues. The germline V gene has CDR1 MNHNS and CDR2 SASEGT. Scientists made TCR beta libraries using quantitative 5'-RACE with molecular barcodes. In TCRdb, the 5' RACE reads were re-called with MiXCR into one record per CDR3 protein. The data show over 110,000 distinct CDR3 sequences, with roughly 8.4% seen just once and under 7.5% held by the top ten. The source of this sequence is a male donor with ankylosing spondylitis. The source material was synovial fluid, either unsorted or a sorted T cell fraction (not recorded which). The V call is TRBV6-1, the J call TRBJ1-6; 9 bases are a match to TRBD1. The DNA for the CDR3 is TGTGCCAGCAGTACCCGGACAGGGGAAGGGGTGGACGACTTT. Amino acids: CASSTRTGEGVDDF.